The present entry profiles one TCR beta chain with its context. Germline CDR1 and CDR2: LGHNA and YNFKEQ. The CDR3 runs 15 residues. The sample belongs to a study of chemoradiotherapy in HPV16-positive cancers. Method: immunoSEQ multiplex PCR; TCRdb's copy keeps in-frame clones and lacks some. The sample yields 30,000 to 40,000 clones, approximately 90% seen once. The source is a human donor with HPV-associated anogenital cancer. The sample was blood, taken from a patient who underwent chemoradiotherapy. The V call is TRBV4-2, the J call TRBJ2-5, with 12 bases lining up with TRBD2. The DNA matches TRBJ2-7 better at its end, which makes the J call doubtful. The CDR3 DNA sequence: TGTGCCAGCAGCCAGGAGACTAGCGGGAGCTACGAGCAGTACTTC. This encodes CASSQETSGSYEQYF.